These 27 T cell receptor beta chains originate from one sample sequenced in a study of cytomegalovirus exposure and HLA in healthy donors. Some clones are missing from TCRdb's copy, which holds only in-frame ones; the method was immunoSEQ multiplex PCR. The sample includes around 300,000 clones, 88% of them seen just once. The sequenced sample was PBMCs. These receptors were taken from a man aged 25 to 40 in good health and CMV-seronegative.

This clone was found once. This same CDR3 is encoded by further DNA sequences in the sample. The chain links TRBV6-5 to TRBJ2-7; D may be TRBD1 (6 bases). Deletions cut 4 bases from V and 7 bases from J, with 11 bases between. The CDR3 is 12 residues long. CDR1 and CDR2 (germline): MNHEY, SVGAGI. CDR3 residues: CASSSQGYEQYF. The CDR3, as DNA: TGTGCCAGCAGTTCCCAGGGGTATGAGCAGTACTTC.

This chain uses TRBV5-4 with TRBJ2-7; D ambiguous. CDR3 size: 15 residues. Per the germline V gene, CDR1 is SGHNT and CDR2 is YYREEE (reference sequence). Trimming cost V 2 bases and J 0 bases, with 12 bases left between them. CDR3 nucleotide sequence: TGTGCCAGCAGCTTCGCGTCACCCTCCTCCTACGAGCAGTACTTC. Translating it yields CASSFASPSSYEQYF.

V is TRBV15 and J is TRBJ1-1; 12 bases align to TRBD1. In germline, CDR1 is LNHNV, CDR2 YYDKDF (reference sequence). Trimming took 3 bases from V and 5 from J; bases not matched to a gene: 13. The CDR3 is 18 amino acids. CDR3 region: CATSRSLGQGAAGTEAFF. In DNA form, the CDR3 reads TGTGCCACCAGCAGGAGCCTGGGACAGGGGGCCGCAGGAACTGAAGCTTTCTTT. Using reference TRBV15 and TRBJ1-1 for the parts outside the CDR3, the full variable domain is DAMVIQNPRYQVTQFGKPVTLSCSQTLNHNVMYWYQQKSSQAPKLLFHYYDKDFNNEADTPDNFQSRRPNTSFCFLDIRSPGLGDTAMYLCATSRSLGQGAAGTEAFFGQGTRLTVV.

This clone was observed a single time. This chain uses TRBV5-1 with TRBJ1-1; 7 nucleotides align to TRBD1. V was clipped by 2 bases and J by 0 bases; unmatched bases: 13. From germline, CDR1 is SGHRS and CDR2 YFSETQ. The CDR3 runs to 18 residues. The CDR3: CASSFLPRTGLMNTEAFF. CDR3 coding DNA: TGCGCCAGCAGCTTTTTGCCCCGGACAGGATTGATGAACACTGAAGCTTTCTTT.

This clone was observed a few times. The chain couples TRBV5-5 to TRBJ1-2; 9 bases are a match to TRBD1. This CDR3 is built from 15 residues. The germline gives CDR1 SGHKS, CDR2 YYEKEE (reference sequence). Trimming at V came to 6 bases and at J to 4 bases, leaving 10 bases not matched to a gene. This CDR3 reads CASTPGDRVLYGYTF. The CDR3 DNA is TGTGCCAGCACCCCCGGGGACAGGGTCCTCTATGGCTACACCTTC.

This chain connects TRBV30 to TRBJ2-3; TRBD1 might be the D (8 bases). Germline V gene data show CDR1 as GTSNPN and CDR2 as SVGIG (reference sequence). The CDR3 is 14 amino acids. Trimming cost V 4 bases and J 4 bases, with 15 bases left between them. CDR3 region: CAWNRGGIADTQYF. CDR3 in DNA: TGTGCCTGGAACAGGGGGGGCATCGCAGATACGCAGTATTTT.

The CDR3 DNA follows: TGTGCCAGCAGCTTAGAACTAGCGGGGGGCCACGAGCAGTTCTTC. It specifies CASSLELAGGHEQFF. The V call is TRBV7-8, the J call TRBJ2-1; 12 bases are shared with TRBD2. Germline CDR1 and CDR2: SGHVS and FQNEAQ. The length of the CDR3 is 15 residues. Trimming cost V 1 base and J 10 bases; bases outside gene matches: 5.

The chain couples TRBV6-6 to TRBJ2-4; 8 nucleotides align to TRBD2. The CDR3 has 14 amino acids. Trimming cost V 6 bases and J 3 bases; bases outside gene matches: 4. The germline gives CDR1 MNHNY, CDR2 SVGAGI (reference sequence). CDR3 sequence (DNA): TGTGCCAGCAGAACGGGAGGGGACAAAAACATTCAGTACTTC. Translating it yields CASRTGGDKNIQYF.

The DNA of the CDR3 is TGCGCCAGCAGTGATGGGACAGGGAGTACGGACACTGAAGCTTTCTTT. This encodes CASSDGTGSTDTEAFF. V and J are TRBV10-2 and TRBJ1-1; 9 bases agree with TRBD1. Germline V gene data show CDR1 as WSHSY and CDR2 as SAAADI. The CDR3 has 16 residues. The V gene end was trimmed by 3 bases and the J gene end by 3 bases; junction bases not matched to a gene: 8.

The chain joins TRBV4-1 to TRBJ1-2, with 8 bases lining up with TRBD1. Germline assignment: CDR1 MGHRA and CDR2 YSYEKL. The V and J ends lost 1 base and 5 bases, in that order; junction bases with no gene match: 6. This CDR3 spans 15 amino acids. CDR3 bases: TGCGCCAGCAGCCAAGCAGGGGGCGGTGGGTATGGCTACACCTTC. Protein: CASSQAGGGGYGYTF.

V usage is TRBV2 and J usage is TRBJ1-5; the D gene is possibly TRBD1 (5 bases). Germline V gene sequence: CDR1 SNHLY, CDR2 FYNNEI. The length of the CDR3 is 13 residues. V dropped 6 bases and J dropped 6 bases, with 12 bases sitting between them. CDR3 protein: CASSAGMGQPQHF. CDR3 DNA sequence: TGTGCCAGCAGCGCAGGGATGGGTCAGCCCCAGCATTTT.

The genes are TRBV5-1 and TRBJ1-4; TRBD1 might be the D (6 bases). Germline lookup yields CDR1 SGHRS and CDR2 YFSETQ. CDR3 size: 14 residues. V lost 2 bases and J 3 bases, leaving 8 bases between the germline ends. CDR3 in amino acids: CASSFDRSNEKLFF. The CDR3 nucleotides are TGCGCCAGCAGCTTTGACAGGTCTAATGAAAAACTGTTTTTT.

V is TRBV5-1 and J is TRBJ2-7; 8 positions agree with TRBD1. The germline V gene has CDR1 SGHRS and CDR2 YFSETQ. With V trimmed by 4 bases and J by 4 bases, 7 bases remained unmatched. This CDR3 is built from 14 residues. CDR3 nucleotide sequence: TGCGCCAGCAGCCCTGACAGGGGCGGTTACGAGCAGTACTTC. Translation: CASSPDRGGYEQYF.

The V gene is TRBV6-1, the J gene TRBJ2-2; a weak D match, TRBD1 (5 bases). The CDR3 totals 15 residues. V was trimmed by 2 bases and J by 2 bases, leaving 9 bases between them. Germline V CDR1 and CDR2: MNHNS, SASEGT. CDR3 bases: TGTGCCAGCAGTGAATCCGACAGCAACACCGGGGAGCTGTTTTTT. Its protein is CASSESDSNTGELFF.

As concerns this clone: A junction boundary mismatches the germline segment, possibly from a read error. V is TRBV19 and J is TRBJ2-5, with D possibly TRBD2 on 5 matching bases. Germline values: CDR1 LNHDA, CDR2 SQIVND (reference sequence). The CDR3 loop spans 13 amino acids. The CDR3 region is CASSIVDGPTKNF. Written as DNA, the CDR3 is TGTGCCAGTAGTATAGTTGATGGCCCGACTAAAAACTTC.

This sequence joins TRBV27 and TRBJ1-1, with 8 bases that match TRBD1. V shed 7 bases and J 3 bases; nucleotides not matched to a gene: 7. The CDR3 length is 14 residues. Germline CDR1 is MNHEY and CDR2 is SMNVEV (reference sequence). The CDR3 DNA follows: TGTGCCAGCAATCATGACAGGGGCGACACTGAAGCTTTCTTT. Translating it yields CASNHDRGDTEAFF.

The chain uses TRBV27 and TRBJ2-6; no clear D gene. The CDR3 is 18 amino acids. V was cut by 0 bases and J by 0 bases, with 12 bases left in between. Germline CDR1 is MNHEY and CDR2 is SMNVEV (reference sequence). As DNA, the CDR3 is TGTGCCAGCAGTTTATCGTCGGTTCTGTTCTCTGGGGCCAACGTCCTGACTTTC. It codes for CASSLSSVLFSGANVLTF.

The rearrangement uses TRBV9 and TRBJ1-4; D remains ambiguous. The CDR3 extends over 16 amino acids. The V end lost 0 bases, the J end lost 3 bases, and 12 bases lay between the germline ends. Looked up from germline, CDR1 is SGDLS and CDR2 is YYNGEE. The CDR3 DNA reads as TGTGCCAGCAGCGTAGTTCCGGGGTCGGCTAATGAAAAACTGTTTTTT. The encoded protein is CASSVVPGSANEKLFF.

The J gene is TRBJ2-7, the V gene TRBV5-1; a possible D gene is TRBD1 (6 bases). The CDR3 loop spans 14 amino acids. V was trimmed by 0 bases and J by 7 bases, leaving 14 bases between them. Germline CDR1 SGHRS, CDR2 YFSETQ. Written as DNA, the CDR3 is TGCGCCAGCAGCTTGGAAGGGGGAGTCAGAGAGCAGTACTTC. Translation: CASSLEGGVREQYF.

The rearrangement uses TRBV7-2 and TRBJ1-2; D might be TRBD1 (6 bases). This CDR3 is 13 amino acids long. Trimming stripped 5 bases from V and 8 bases from J, with 15 bases between. Germline V gene data show CDR1 as SGHTA and CDR2 as FQGNSA. The CDR3 protein is CASSPTTTGGYTF. The CDR3 DNA sequence: TGTGCCAGCAGCCCAACTACTACAGGGGGCTACACCTTC.

This chain connects TRBV6-5 to TRBJ1-2; D uncertain. CDR3 length: 13 amino acids. CDR1 and CDR2 (germline): MNHEY, SVGAGI. The V end lost 8 bases, the J end lost 7 bases, and 17 bases lay between the germline ends. CDR3 amino acids: CASGFPGSIGYTF. The CDR3 DNA sequence: TGTGCCAGCGGATTCCCGGGTAGCATTGGCTACACCTTC.

V gene TRBV9 combines with J gene TRBJ1-1; no reliable D call. V was trimmed by 4 bases and J by 2 bases, leaving 9 bases between them. Per germline, CDR1 SGDLS and CDR2 YYNGEE. The CDR3 consists of 13 residues. The DNA for the CDR3 is TGTGCCAGCAGCCTATCATCTAACACTGAAGCTTTCTTT. Protein sequence: CASSLSSNTEAFF.

The chain joins TRBV15 to TRBJ1-1, with a possible D match to TRBD1 (5 bases). Per the germline V gene, CDR1 is LNHNV and CDR2 is YYDKDF (reference sequence). The V and J ends lost 4 bases and 1 base respectively, with 10 bases between them. CDR3 size: 14 residues. CDR3 sequence: CATSTSQENTEAFF. The CDR3 nucleotides are TGTGCCACCAGCACCTCACAGGAGAACACTGAAGCTTTCTTT.

The genes are TRBV6-1 and TRBJ1-1; TRBD1 agrees at 10 bases. Germline V lookup: CDR1 MNHNS, CDR2 SASEGT. This CDR3 comprises 14 residues. The J segment lost 1 base and the V segment lost 6 bases, leaving 2 bases of the junction unmatched. DNA of the CDR3: TGTGCCAGCAGACGACAGGGGGCGAACACTGAAGCTTTCTTT. Its protein is CASRRQGANTEAFF.

This clone was picked up one time. The genes are TRBV7-2 and TRBJ2-3; D may be TRBD2 (5 bases). Looked up from germline, CDR1 is SGHTA and CDR2 is FQGNSA. The CDR3 is made up of 14 amino acids. Trimming removed 7 bases at V and 0 bases at J, with 11 bases between. CDR3 sequence (DNA): TGTGCCAGCACGCGAGGGATCAGCACAGATACGCAGTATTTT. It yields the protein CASTRGISTDTQYF. Variable domain in full (rest from reference TRBV7-2 and TRBJ2-3): GAGVSQSPSNKVTEKGKDVELRCDPISGHTALYWYRQSLGQGLEFLIYFQGNSAPDKSGLPSDRFSAERTGGSVSTLTIQRTQQEDSAVYLCASTRGISTDTQYFGPGTRLTVL.

The gene calls are TRBV5-1 and TRBJ2-2; 8 bases agree with TRBD1. The trim removed 4 bases at V and 3 bases at J, leaving 8 bases unmatched. CDR3 length: 16 amino acids. Germline V gives CDR1 SGHRS, CDR2 YFSETQ. CDR3 sequence (DNA): TGCGCCAGCAGCCTTCACAGGGGGTCGGACACCGGGGAGCTGTTTTTT. Its translation: CASSLHRGSDTGELFF. The variable domain in full, completed from reference TRBV5-1 and TRBJ2-2, reads KAGVTQTPRYLIKTRGQQVTLSCSPISGHRSVSWYQQTPGQGLQFLFEYFSETQRNKGNFPGRFSGRQFSNSRSEMNVSTLELGDSALYLCASSLHRGSDTGELFFGEGSRLTVL.

The V gene is TRBV15, the J gene TRBJ1-2; D gene ambiguous. CDR1 LNHNV and CDR2 YYDKDF come from the germline V gene (reference sequence). The CDR3 contains 14 residues. V lost 5 bases and J 8 bases, leaving 18 bases between the germline ends. This CDR3 reads CATSVARSLIGYTF. The CDR3 DNA sequence: TGTGCCACCAGCGTCGCCAGGTCCCTCATCGGCTACACCTTC.